The source of this T cell receptor beta chain is a study of response to subunit inactivated influenza vaccine. This clonotype was detected a few times. CDR1 and CDR2 (germline): SGHTA, FQGNSA. With 6 bases removed from V and 4 bases from J, the gap between germline ends came to 18 bases. The CDR3 covers 16 residues. Via MiXCR, TCRdb re-called the RT-PCR reads, giving one row per CDR3 protein. The sample includes 500,000 to 600,000 distinct CDR3 sequences, approximately 15% seen only once; the top ten take 3%. The sample was CD4+ T cells sorted from PBMCs, taken less than 25 months after vaccination. The source is a man between 50 and 69 years old who received an inactivated influenza vaccine. The chain combines TRBV7-2 with TRBJ2-2; D is perhaps TRBD2 (7 bases). DNA for the CDR3: TGTGCCAGCAGTGAAAGGGGGGGAAGGAGCACCGGGGAGCTGTTTTTT. Translating it yields CASSERGGRSTGELFF.